One sample yielded the 3 T cell receptor beta chains listed below, sequenced in a study of T cell responses to AZD1222 COVID-19 vaccine. Here immunoSEQ multiplex PCR was the method, and the copy in TCRdb shows in-frame clones only, minus some. Here the sample spans some 180,000 clones, 85% to 90% being singletons. The specimen was peripheral blood, collected on day 0 of AZD1222 vaccination. All receptors derive from an adult in good health.

The chain has TRBV2 and TRBJ2-3; D may be TRBD1 or TRBD2 (5 bases each). CDR3 size: 15 residues. CDR1 is SNHLY and CDR2 is FYNNEI in the germline V gene. Trimming took 8 bases from V and 0 from J, leaving 15 bases between them. CDR3 amino acids: CASDLGVPSTDTQYF. CDR3 in DNA: TGTGCCAGCGATTTGGGGGTTCCTAGCACAGATACGCAGTATTTT.

The chain recombines TRBV5-4 with TRBJ1-2; D gene uncertain. CDR1 is SGHNT and CDR2 is YYREEE in the germline V gene (reference sequence). Trimming left V 1 base short and J 4 bases short, with 8 bases between. The CDR3 spans 13 residues. The CDR3 sequence is CASSLRAGYGYTF. CDR3 bases: TGTGCCAGCAGCTTGCGCGCAGGCTATGGCTACACCTTC.

The chain combines TRBV28 with TRBJ1-4; 7 positions agree with TRBD1. The CDR3 has 14 residues. Per germline, CDR1 MDHEN and CDR2 SYDVKM. V was clipped by 4 bases and J by 3 bases; unmatched bases: 2. The CDR3 loop is CASSSGTANEKLFF. In DNA form, the CDR3 reads TGTGCCAGCAGTTCCGGGACAGCTAATGAAAAACTGTTTTTT.